This T cell receptor (beta chain) was documented in a study of T cells in tumors after PD-1 blockade. TCRdb's copy holds only in-frame clones and misses some; the assay was immunoSEQ multiplex PCR. The data contain tens of thousands of clones, roughly 84% of them singletons. Germline trimming cut 4 bases from V and 0 bases from J; bases unmatched to any gene: 3. The germline V gene has CDR1 MNHEY and CDR2 SMNVEV (reference sequence). This CDR3 spans 16 amino acids. The chain has TRBV27 and TRBJ2-7, with 13 positions matching TRBD2. The clonotype comes from a human donor with advanced basal cell or squamous cell carcinoma (not recorded which). The sequencing here drew on PBMCs, taken before anti-PD-1 therapy. The CDR3 DNA reads as TGTGCCAGCAGTTCGGGACTAGCGGGATACTCCTACGAGCAGTACTTC. The encoded protein is CASSSGLAGYSYEQYF.